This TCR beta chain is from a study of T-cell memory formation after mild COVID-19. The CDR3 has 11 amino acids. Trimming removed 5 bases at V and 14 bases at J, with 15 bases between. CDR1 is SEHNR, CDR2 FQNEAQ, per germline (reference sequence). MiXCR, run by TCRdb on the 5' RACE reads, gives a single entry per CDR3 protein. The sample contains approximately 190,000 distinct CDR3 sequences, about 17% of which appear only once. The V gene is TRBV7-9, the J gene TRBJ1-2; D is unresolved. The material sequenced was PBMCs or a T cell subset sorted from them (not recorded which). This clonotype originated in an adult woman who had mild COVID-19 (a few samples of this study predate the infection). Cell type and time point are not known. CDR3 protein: CASSGTVEWTF. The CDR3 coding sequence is TGTGCCAGCAGCGGAACGGTTGAGTGGACCTTC.